This T cell receptor beta chain was observed in a study of blood T cell repertoires in COVID-19 (dated by TCRdb to the early 2020s). A note on the overall study: Collaborator samples came from the United States, Italy and Spain and covered acute and convalescent phases of COVID-19. The material from the prospective study consisted of cDNA or gDNA derived from T cells, B-cell-depleted T cells, or PBMCs. The dataset comprised deeply sampled blood TCRbeta repertoires from subjects exposed to, actively infected with, or recovered from COVID-19. The repertoires were released in a freely available public database intended as a resource for research on the immune response to SARS-CoV-2. The samples were drawn from two sources: the first 160 participants of the ongoing ImmuneRACE study, and fewer than 1,500 subjects contributed by 6 global collaborators. Nearly every sample came with metadata listing a de-identified subject ID, COVID-19 status, age in years and sex. Where available, HLA class I and class II types were obtained from metadata supplied by the sample provider rather than from assay-based typing. What the research found in general, with its limitations: How much clinical and demographic metadata was included differed by source and by participant, and the metadata was provided uncurated.

Whole blood was collected in K2EDTA tubes by collaborating institutions according to the institutions' own protocols. Collaborator samples were shipped for TCRbeta analysis as frozen whole blood, isolated PBMCs, or DNA extracted from either sample type. This clone was counted only a few times. Its antigen specificity is not known. No much larger clone is present one base from it, and per-base qualities are unavailable. TCRbeta CDR3 regions were amplified from genomic DNA using the immunoSEQ Assay, a bias-controlled multiplex PCR. As for the authors' bioinformatics: The number of nucleated cells in each sample was estimated by amplification of reference gene primers within the assay. To quantify the absolute abundance of each unique TCRbeta CDR3 rearrangement, sequence reads were collapsed and filtered. Productive Simpson clonality was computed per sample as the square root of Simpson's diversity index over productive rearrangements. TCRdb retrieved this table from immuneACCESS and kept in-frame rearrangements only. Not all clones are present; in checked studies, unresolved V genes account for under half, and no reason is known for the remainder. V and J calls plus clone size are reproduced from that table; the DNA served to infer D and trimming. Counted in this sample were under 200,000 clones; around four fifths of them appeared once. Around 5.2% of the sample goes to the ten largest clones.

This receptor was identified in a woman in her twenties or thirties with acute or convalescent COVID-19. The material sequenced was peripheral blood.

The CDR3 loop reads CASSQDPGTGAYEQYF. The bases read TGCGCCAGCAGCCAAGATCCTGGGACAGGGGCCTACGAGCAGTACTTC. Rearrangement joined TRBV4-3 to TRBJ2-7; 10 middle bases align to TRBD1. The CDR1 and CDR2 encoded by the germline V gene are LGHNA and YSLEER. Clipping removes 0 bases from V and 2 bases from J, with 4 as the unmatched junction base count. The cysteine opens and the phenylalanine closes a CDR3 of 16 amino acids. Here the CDR3 DNA is all that survives: 48 bases in frame from base 1.